These 14 T cell receptor beta chains originate from one sample sequenced in a study of cytomegalovirus exposure and HLA in healthy donors (dated by TCRdb to about 2017). The library was generated by the immunoSEQ multiplex PCR assay. The multiplex PCR relied on a mix of 60 forward primers for TCR Vbeta segments and 13 reverse primers for TCR Jbeta segments. Entries here come from immuneACCESS through TCRdb and include only in-frame sequences with V and J called. Some clones fail to appear in such tables; in the studies checked, an unresolved V gene covers under half of the shortfall, and the cause of the remainder is unknown. Here the sample has 230,000 or so clones; 85% to 95% occur a single time. The ten largest clones add up to 1.7% of the sample. What was sequenced was PBMCs. These receptors were taken from a girl aged 2-10 years in good health and CMV-seronegative.

To note about this clone: One junction end does not reproduce the germline sequence, and a read error may be involved. Other DNA sequences in this sample translate to the same CDR3. The chain employs TRBV10-3 and TRBJ2-7; 8 bases align to TRBD1. The CDR3 has 18 residues. The V gene's germline CDR1 is ENHRY and CDR2 SYGVKD. In nucleotides, the CDR3 is TGTGCCATCAGTGAGGCAGGGACAGGCGATAAGAGCTCCTATGAGCAGTACTTC. It specifies CAISEAGTGDKSSYEQYF.

The chain carries TRBV7-9 and TRBJ2-7, with D possibly being TRBD1 (6 bases). Germline V CDR1 and CDR2: SEHNR, FQNEAQ (reference sequence). The CDR3 runs to 15 residues. Trimming removed 5 bases from V and 0 bases from J, with 14 bases in between. The CDR3: CASSPRTESSYEQYF. The CDR3 coding sequence is TGTGCCAGCAGCCCCCGGACAGAAAGCTCCTACGAGCAGTACTTC.

The chain has TRBV5-4 and TRBJ1-4, with a tentative D call TRBD1 (5 bases). Per the germline V gene, CDR1 is SGHNT and CDR2 is YYREEE (reference sequence). V was shortened by 0 bases and J by 6 bases, with 9 bases between the two germline ends. This CDR3 contains 14 residues. The CDR3 DNA is TGTGCCAGCAGCTTGGGTGGAGGGGATGAAAAACTGTTTTTT. This translates into CASSLGGGDEKLFF.

V gene TRBV7-2 combines with J gene TRBJ2-2; D is possibly TRBD2 (6 bases). The ends were cut back, 3 bases at V and 1 base at J, with 12 bases in the middle. The CDR3 extends over 16 amino acids. Germline CDR1 is SGHTA and CDR2 is FQGNSA. CDR3 in DNA: TGTGCCAGCAGCTTCCCGCGGGATGAGAACACCGGGGAGCTGTTTTTT. Amino acids: CASSFPRDENTGELFF.

This chain uses TRBV11-2 with TRBJ2-7, with 14 nucleotides matching TRBD2. This CDR3 is 15 amino acids long. Germline CDR1 SGHAT, CDR2 FQNNGV. The V gene end was trimmed by 3 bases and the J gene end by 7 bases; junction bases not matched to a gene: 5. For the CDR3, the DNA is TGTGCCAGCAGCTTTGGGACTAGCGGGAGTGGGGAGCAGTACTTC. Amino acid sequence: CASSFGTSGSGEQYF.

This sequence joins TRBV7-9 and TRBJ2-6; tentative D call: TRBD1 (5 bases). The CDR3 has 15 residues. Germline V CDR1 and CDR2: SEHNR, FQNEAQ (reference sequence). Trimming stripped 6 bases from V and 0 bases from J, with 9 bases between. This chain's CDR3 is CASRGRGSGANVLTF. The CDR3 DNA reads as TGTGCCAGCAGGGGAAGGGGCTCTGGGGCCAACGTCCTGACTTTC.

The chain joins TRBV5-1 to TRBJ2-1; TRBD2 aligns across 12 bases. The V gene's germline CDR1 is SGHRS and CDR2 YFSETQ. The CDR3 runs 15 residues. V shed 4 bases and J 5 bases; nucleotides not matched to a gene: 4. CDR3 nucleotides: TGCGCCAGCAGCCCGACTAGCGGGAGACACAATGAGCAGTTCTTC. It translates to CASSPTSGRHNEQFF.

J is TRBJ1-2 and V is TRBV6-5; a possible D gene is TRBD1 (6 bases). V shed 6 bases and J shed 0 bases, with 14 bases lying between them. Looked up from germline, CDR1 is MNHEY and CDR2 is SVGAGI. The CDR3 covers 15 residues. The CDR3 sequence: CASRTRTDTNYGYTF. The CDR3 DNA follows: TGTGCCAGCAGAACCCGGACAGACACTAACTATGGCTACACCTTC.

The J gene is TRBJ2-7, the V gene TRBV5-3, with TRBD1 as a possible D gene (6 bases). TRBV5-3 is noted as an ORF with a role that remains uncertain. Trimming shortened V by 4 bases and J by 6 bases, and 14 bases separated the two germline ends. The CDR3 consists of 13 residues. CDR3 DNA sequence: TGTGCCAGAAGCCCAACCAGGGGCGTCGAGCAGTACTTC. Amino acids: CARSPTRGVEQYF.

V usage is TRBV2 and J usage is TRBJ2-1; 9 bases line up with TRBD2. Germline CDR1 is SNHLY and CDR2 is FYNNEI. After removal of 8 bases from V and 4 bases from J, the junction contained 6 bases not matched to a gene. The CDR3 runs to 14 residues. The CDR3 DNA reads TGTGCCAGCTCCGCGACTAGCGGATACAATGAGCAGTTCTTC. Translation: CASSATSGYNEQFF. The full variable domain, with the rest looked up from reference TRBV2 and TRBJ2-1, is EPEVTQTPSHQVTQMGQEVILRCVPISNHLYFYWYRQILGQKVEFLVSFYNNEISEKSEIFDDQFSVERPDGSNFTLKIRSTKLEDSAMYFCASSATSGYNEQFFGPGTRLTVL.

In this sample, this clone turned up a few times. The genes are TRBV2 and TRBJ2-5; no definite D call. The germline V gene encodes CDR1 SNHLY and CDR2 FYNNEI. This CDR3 comprises 11 residues. Trimming pared 6 bases from V and 5 bases from J, leaving 7 bases between. In nucleotides, the CDR3 is TGTGCCAGCAGGGGCGTTGAGACCCAGTACTTC. It is translated as CASRGVETQYF.

The chain combines TRBV30 with TRBJ1-1, with 8 bases identical to TRBD1. Germline V gives CDR1 GTSNPN, CDR2 SVGIG (reference sequence). The CDR3 has 15 residues. V lost 1 base, J lost 1 base, and 5 bases stayed unmatched. CDR3 loop: CAWSARQGRNTEAFF. CDR3 DNA: TGTGCCTGGAGTGCGAGACAGGGGCGGAACACTGAAGCTTTCTTT. The whole variable domain, filled in from reference TRBV30 and TRBJ1-1, reads SQTIHQWPATLVQPVGSPLSLECTVEGTSNPNLYWYRQAAGRGLQLLFYSVGIGQISSEVPQNLSASRPQDRQFILSSKKLLLSDSGFYLCAWSARQGRNTEAFFGQGTRLTVV.

The chain is built from TRBV18 and TRBJ2-5, with D possibly being TRBD1 (6 bases). The CDR3 extends over 15 amino acids. Per germline, CDR1 KGHSH and CDR2 LQKENI. V was trimmed by 5 bases and J by 5 bases, leaving 18 bases between them. The CDR3: CASSSYTGLEETQYF. The CDR3 nucleotides are TGTGCCAGCTCATCGTATACAGGGTTGGAGGAGACCCAGTACTTC. Complete variable domain (other parts from reference TRBV18 and TRBJ2-5): NAGVMQNPRHLVRRRGQEARLRCSPMKGHSHVYWYRQLPEEGLKFMVYLQKENIIDESGMPKERFSAEFPKEGPSILRIQQVVRGDSAAYFCASSSYTGLEETQYFGPGTRLLVL.

V usage is TRBV28 and J usage is TRBJ1-4, with 7 bases aligning to TRBD1. The trim removed 4 bases at V and 8 bases at J, leaving 10 bases unmatched. The V gene's germline CDR1 is MDHEN and CDR2 SYDVKM. The CDR3 consists of 15 residues. The CDR3 reads CASSSAGTAGEKLFF. The CDR3 coding sequence is TGTGCCAGCAGTTCTGCCGGGACAGCAGGAGAAAAACTGTTTTTT. Filled out from reference TRBV28 and TRBJ1-4, the complete variable domain reads DVKVTQSSRYLVKRTGEKVFLECVQDMDHENMFWYRQDPGLGLRLIYFSYDVKMKEKGDIPEGYSVSREKKERFSLILESASTNQTSMYLCASSSAGTAGEKLFFGSGTQLSVL.